These 4 T cell receptor beta chains share one sample of origin, sequenced in a study of cytomegalovirus exposure and HLA in healthy donors. The PCR employed 60 Vbeta primers together with 13 Jbeta primers. Data came from immunoSEQ multiplex PCR; TCRdb stores just in-frame clones and leaves some out. Of about 63,000 clones in the sample, more than 70% are singletons; the top ten hold 20% to 25%. Material: PBMCs. The receptors here all came from a man between 45 and 60 years old in good health and CMV-seropositive.

This clone was detected ten times or more. The final CDR3 position lacks the conserved phenylalanine or tryptophan, pointing to a likely read error. It is unclear where the CDR3 begins or ends on the DNA, so no DNA is shown, and the CDR3 is as TCRdb lists it. The same CDR3 can be traced to other DNA sequences in this sample. The rearrangement joins TRBV27 to TRBJ1-2; the table's TRBD1 call for D was not verified on the DNA. From its first to its last residue, the CDR3 has 14 amino acids. Germline CDR1 is MNHEY and CDR2 is SMNVEV (reference sequence). The CDR3 here is CASSFSGLSYGYTV.

The CDR3 DNA follows: TGTGCCAGCACACAGCAAACTGGCCTCTCTGGGGCCAACGTCCTGACTTTC. Protein product: CASTQQTGLSGANVLTF. The chain uses TRBV7-3 and TRBJ2-6; D unresolved. Per germline, CDR1 SGHTA and CDR2 FQGTGA. There are 17 residues in the CDR3. The V end was cut by 7 bases, the J end by 0 bases, with 16 bases between.

This clone has only a few counts. This rearrangement joins TRBV6-1 to TRBJ1-5; no clear D. The V end was cut by 7 bases, the J end by 6 bases, with 10 bases between. Germline values: CDR1 MNHNS, CDR2 SASEGT. The CDR3 contains 12 residues. CDR3 nucleotide sequence: TGTGCCAGCACCTCCAGTGGTCAGCCCCAGCATTTT. It yields the protein CASTSSGQPQHF.

This chain joins TRBV9 and TRBJ1-1; a possible D gene is TRBD1 (6 bases). The V end lost 0 bases, the J end lost 7 bases, and 7 bases lay between the germline ends. This CDR3 has 12 residues. Germline CDR1 is SGDLS and CDR2 is YYNGEE. The CDR3 here is CASSVGRGEAFF. CDR3 nucleotide sequence: TGTGCCAGCAGCGTAGGCAGGGGTGAAGCTTTCTTT.